The 22 T cell receptor beta chains in this list originate from one sample, sequenced in a study of cytomegalovirus exposure and HLA in healthy donors. PCR primers comprised 60 Vbeta and 13 Jbeta primers. Method: immunoSEQ multiplex PCR; TCRdb's copy keeps in-frame clones and lacks some. The data hold under 150,000 clones, with 79% observed a single time. The sample consisted of PBMCs. These receptor sequences come from a man aged 18 to 29 in good health and CMV-seronegative.

The rearrangement links TRBV15 to TRBJ2-7; 10 positions agree with TRBD1. Trimming cost V 0 bases and J 0 bases; bases outside gene matches: 2. The CDR3 is made up of 16 amino acids. Looked up from germline, CDR1 is LNHNV and CDR2 is YYDKDF (reference sequence). The CDR3, as DNA: TGTGCCACCAGCAGAGATGGGACAGGGGACTCCTACGAGCAGTACTTC. Protein sequence: CATSRDGTGDSYEQYF.

J is TRBJ1-4 and V is TRBV19; tentatively, D is TRBD1 (5 bases). CDR1 is LNHDA and CDR2 is SQIVND in the germline V gene (reference sequence). The ends were cut back, 7 bases at V and 8 bases at J, with 14 bases in the middle. This CDR3 is built from 13 residues. CDR3 sequence: CASTQGLREKLFF. The CDR3 region has the DNA TGTGCCAGTACCCAGGGATTAAGGGAAAAACTGTTTTTT. Together with reference TRBV19 and TRBJ1-4, the CDR3 gives the full variable domain: DGGITQSPKYLFRKEGQNVTLSCEQNLNHDAMYWYRQDPGQGLRLIYYSQIVNDFQKGDIAEGYSVSREKKESFPLTVTSAQKNPTAFYLCASTQGLREKLFFGSGTQLSVL.

The CDR3, as DNA: TGTGCCAGCTCAGCCTGGGTCCAGACAGGGGGAGAGACCCAGTACTTC. Protein sequence: CASSAWVQTGGETQYF. V gene TRBV18 combines with J gene TRBJ2-5; 9 positions agree with TRBD1. Looked up from germline, CDR1 is KGHSH and CDR2 is LQKENI. Unmatched junction bases numbered 11, after V lost 5 bases and J lost 4 bases. There are 16 residues in the CDR3.

The rearrangement uses TRBV27 and TRBJ2-1; 7 bases agree with TRBD2. This CDR3 is 22 amino acids long. Germline-derived CDR1 and CDR2 are MNHEY and SMNVEV (reference sequence). V lost 4 bases, J lost 2 bases, and 26 bases stayed unmatched. The CDR3 nucleotides are TGTGCCAGCAGTTACCCCCTCATCCCCCGAAAGGACCTAGCGGACCCCTACAATGAGCAGTTCTTC. It specifies CASSYPLIPRKDLADPYNEQFF.

The rearrangement joins TRBV6-5 to TRBJ2-7; D ambiguous. The CDR3 extends over 14 amino acids. Trimming shortened V by 4 bases and J by 5 bases, and 15 bases separated the two germline ends. Germline values: CDR1 MNHEY, CDR2 SVGAGI. CDR3 residues: CASSFSLFLDEQYF. The CDR3, as DNA: TGTGCCAGCAGTTTTTCTCTTTTTCTCGACGAGCAGTACTTC.

The chain couples TRBV27 to TRBJ1-4, with D uncertain. CDR1 is MNHEY, CDR2 SMNVEV, per germline (reference sequence). The CDR3 is 14 residues long. V lost 3 bases and J lost 4, with 9 bases in between. The CDR3 coding sequence is TGTGCCAGCAGTTTTGGGCAGGATAATGAAAAACTGTTTTTT. Amino acids: CASSFGQDNEKLFF.

J is TRBJ1-5 and V is TRBV5-5; the D gene is possibly TRBD1 (5 bases). The V gene's germline CDR1 is SGHKS and CDR2 YYEKEE (reference sequence). V was trimmed by 4 bases and J by 2 bases, leaving 16 bases between them. The CDR3 is made up of 16 amino acids. The DNA of the CDR3 is TGTGCCAGCAGCCGCCTGGGGGGGGGAGGCAATCAGCCCCAGCATTTT. This translates into CASSRLGGGGNQPQHF.

This chain links TRBV6-1 with TRBJ2-3, with TRBD2 matching over 8 bases. Per the germline V gene, CDR1 is MNHNS and CDR2 is SASEGT. This CDR3 comprises 13 residues. Germline trimming cut 7 bases from V and 3 bases from J; bases unmatched to any gene: 3. CDR3: CASKRESTDTQYF. CDR3 DNA sequence: TGTGCCAGCAAGCGGGAGAGTACAGATACGCAGTATTTT.

J is TRBJ1-2 and V is TRBV27; 8 bases are a match to TRBD1. Trimming took 6 bases from V and 4 from J; bases not matched to a gene: 13. Germline CDR1 is MNHEY and CDR2 is SMNVEV (reference sequence). This CDR3 has 16 residues. DNA for the CDR3: TGTGCCAGCAGCTACAGGGGGGCTCTTGTCGGCTATGGCTACACCTTC. This sequence encodes CASSYRGALVGYGYTF.

This clone was seen once. The chain carries TRBV6-5 and TRBJ2-1; TRBD1 agrees at 7 bases. Germline-derived CDR1 and CDR2 are MNHEY and SVGAGI. Trimming took 4 bases from V and 8 from J; bases not matched to a gene: 8. CDR3 length: 14 residues. As DNA, the CDR3 is TGTGCCAGCAGTTTCCGGACAGGCAAGGATGAGCAGTTCTTC. Translated: CASSFRTGKDEQFF.

The chain combines TRBV4-1 with TRBJ1-2; a possible D gene is TRBD1 (6 bases). V was pared by 2 bases and J by 0 bases, with 19 bases between. The CDR3 consists of 18 residues. Germline V lookup: CDR1 MGHRA, CDR2 YSYEKL. CDR3: CASSQLLTGIKANYGYTF. As DNA, the CDR3 is TGCGCCAGCAGCCAACTACTTACAGGGATCAAAGCTAACTATGGCTACACCTTC.

The V call is TRBV18, the J call TRBJ1-5; D perhaps matches TRBD1 (6 bases). There are 15 residues in the CDR3. The ends were cut back, 1 base at V and 3 bases at J, with 10 bases in the middle. CDR1 is KGHSH and CDR2 is LQKENI in the germline V gene. CDR3 DNA sequence: TGTGCCAGCTCACCACAGGACAGCTTCAATCAGCCCCAGCATTTT. Translating it yields CASSPQDSFNQPQHF. The variable domain in full, completed from reference TRBV18 and TRBJ1-5, reads NAGVMQNPRHLVRRRGQEARLRCSPMKGHSHVYWYRQLPEEGLKFMVYLQKENIIDESGMPKERFSAEFPKEGPSILRIQQVVRGDSAAYFCASSPQDSFNQPQHFGDGTRLSIL.

This rearrangement joins TRBV6-5 to TRBJ1-2; D unclear. CDR3 size: 16 residues. Germline CDR1 and CDR2: MNHEY and SVGAGI. Deletions cut 0 bases from V and 8 bases from J, with 19 bases between. CDR3 in amino acids: CASSYSRYPEVYGYTF. CDR3 nucleotide sequence: TGTGCCAGCAGTTACTCGAGGTATCCGGAGGTGTACGGCTACACCTTC.

The chain carries TRBV6-5 and TRBJ1-4; D ambiguous. Per the germline V gene, CDR1 is MNHEY and CDR2 is SVGAGI. V was pared by 0 bases and J by 8 bases, with 13 bases between. The CDR3 sequence is 15 residues long. As DNA, the CDR3 is TGTGCCAGCAGTTACTCAGTCCCCGGGGTGGAAAAACTGTTTTTT. Amino acid sequence: CASSYSVPGVEKLFF.

This rearrangement joins TRBV30 to TRBJ1-5; D not certain. This CDR3 is built from 13 residues. The germline CDR1 and CDR2 sequences are GTSNPN and SVGIG (reference sequence). V lost 2 bases and J lost 6, with 11 bases in between. The CDR3 loop reads CAWSRAATQPQHF. As DNA, the CDR3 is TGTGCCTGGAGTCGCGCGGCTACTCAGCCCCAGCATTTT.

CDR3 residues: CASSRDRGETQYF. The CDR3 nucleotides read TGCGCCAGCAGCCGGGATCGGGGGGAGACCCAGTACTTC. The rearrangement links TRBV4-3 to TRBJ2-5, with D tentatively TRBD2 (6 bases). Germline CDR1 reads LGHNA; CDR2 reads YSLEER. The V end was cut by 4 bases, the J end by 5 bases, with 11 bases between. The CDR3 runs to 13 residues.

This chain links TRBV18 with TRBJ2-7; no clear D gene. The CDR3 consists of 12 residues. In germline, CDR1 is KGHSH, CDR2 LQKENI. Trimming shortened V by 4 bases and J by 8 bases, and 12 bases separated the two germline ends. The chain's CDR3 is CASSLTATKQYF. The CDR3, as DNA: TGTGCCAGCTCACTTACTGCTACGAAGCAGTACTTC.

This clone was counted a single time. V gene TRBV6-1 combines with J gene TRBJ2-2; maybe TRBD2 (6 bases). The V gene's germline CDR1 is MNHNS and CDR2 SASEGT. Trimming took off 3 bases at V and 9 bases at J, with 14 bases between the two ends. The CDR3 runs 14 residues. The CDR3 here is CASSDSGSRRELFF. CDR3 DNA: TGTGCCAGCAGTGACAGCGGGTCTCGAAGGGAGCTGTTTTTT.

J is TRBJ1-2 and V is TRBV9; 10 bases agree with TRBD1. Germline V gene lookup returns CDR1 SGDLS and CDR2 YYNGEE. The CDR3 runs to 14 residues. V dropped 2 bases and J dropped 9; count of bases not matched to a gene: 7. This CDR3 is CASSVSGTGDSYTF. In DNA, the CDR3 is TGTGCCAGCAGCGTTTCAGGGACAGGGGACAGCTACACCTTC. Full variable domain (missing parts from reference TRBV9 and TRBJ1-2): DSGVTQTPKHLITATGQRVTLRCSPRSGDLSVYWYQQSLDQGLQFLIQYYNGEERAKGNILERFSAQQFPDLHSELNLSSLELGDSALYFCASSVSGTGDSYTFGSGTRLTVV.

The CDR3 nucleotides read TGTGCCAGCACTCTAAACCCCACTAACTATGGCTACACCTTC. This encodes CASTLNPTNYGYTF. V and J are TRBV6-1 and TRBJ1-2; D gene uncertain. CDR1 is MNHNS, CDR2 SASEGT, per germline. The CDR3 totals 14 residues. Trimming left V 7 bases short and J 0 bases short, with 12 bases between.

This chain uses TRBV5-1 with TRBJ2-1; D remains ambiguous. The germline V and J ends were trimmed by 0 bases and 7 bases, with 5 bases remaining between them. The germline CDR1 and CDR2 sequences are SGHRS and YFSETQ. The CDR3 sequence is 12 residues long. The CDR3 DNA is TGCGCCAGCAGCTTGGTTAGAAATGAGCAGTTCTTC. Its protein product is CASSLVRNEQFF.

This clone has only one observation. V usage is TRBV7-9 and J usage is TRBJ2-7; D gene ambiguous. The germline V and J ends were trimmed by 5 bases and 5 bases, with 16 bases remaining between them. Looked up from germline, CDR1 is SEHNR and CDR2 is FQNEAQ (reference sequence). CDR3 length: 14 residues. The CDR3 sequence: CASSPILYSNEQYF. The CDR3 nucleotides are TGTGCCAGCAGCCCAATACTATACTCAAACGAGCAGTACTTC.